The 29 T cell receptor beta chains listed next were all sequenced from one sample in a study of glioma-infiltrating T cells. TCR alpha and beta CDR3 regions were amplified from RNA using iRepertoire nested multiplex PCR. TCRdb used MiXCR to reprocess the multiplex PCR reads, holding one entry per CDR3 protein. The table lists about 180,000 distinct CDR3 sequences, about 46% of them singletons. The sequencing sample was made of glioma tissue, nonneoplastic brain tissue, or PBMCs (not recorded which). Every receptor here comes from a human donor with low-grade glioma or glioblastoma, undergoing nonglioma brain surgery, or in good health (not recorded which).

At least ten counts were recorded for this clonotype. The rearrangement links TRBV6-1 to TRBJ1-2; 9 nucleotides align to TRBD1. V trimming: 3 bases; J trimming: 10 bases; junction bases outside the gene matches: 12. CDR3 size: 15 residues. CDR1 and CDR2 (germline): MNHNS, SASEGT. CDR3 loop: CASSDLSGTGRTYTF. In nucleotides, the CDR3 is TGTGCCAGCAGTGATTTAAGTGGGACAGGGAGGACCTACACCTTC.

This clonotype occurred many times. J is TRBJ2-1 and V is TRBV28; TRBD1 is a possible D gene (7 bases). The CDR3 has 15 amino acids. Looked up from germline, CDR1 is MDHEN and CDR2 is SYDVKM. V was cut by 6 bases and J by 7 bases, with 19 bases left in between. The CDR3 sequence is CASSATGSSGNEQFF. CDR3 coding DNA: TGTGCCAGCAGCGCGACAGGGTCCAGCGGGAATGAGCAGTTCTTC.

About this clonotype: A much larger clone differs by one base, so this may be a read error. The chain uses TRBV19 and TRBJ2-1; 7 bases map to TRBD2. This CDR3 region has 14 residues. Germline V gene data show CDR1 as LNHDA and CDR2 as SQIVND (reference sequence). The CDR3 coding sequence is TGTGCCAGTAGTATGGGGGGGTCCTACAGTGAGCAGTTCTTC. This codes for CASSMGGSYSEQFF.

This clonotype was counted ten times or more. This chain uses TRBV20-1 with TRBJ2-7, with 7 bases identical to TRBD1. From germline, CDR1 is DFQATT and CDR2 SNEGSKA (reference sequence). The length of the CDR3 is 13 residues. V trimming: 3 bases; J trimming: 4 bases; junction bases outside the gene matches: 6. The CDR3 DNA follows: TGCAGTGCTAGCAGCCCACAGGGGTACGAGCAGTACTTC. This encodes CSASSPQGYEQYF.

This clonotype was picked up a small number of times. This sequence joins TRBV18 and TRBJ2-1; 7 nucleotides line up with TRBD2. This CDR3 comprises 16 residues. CDR1 and CDR2 from the germline V gene are KGHSH and LQKENI. Trimming cost V 7 bases and J 6 bases; bases outside gene matches: 15. DNA for the CDR3: TGTGCCAGCTGGGACTACGCATCGACCAAATCCAATGAGCAGTTCTTC. Residues: CASWDYASTKSNEQFF. The entire variable domain, with the rest obtained from reference TRBV18 and TRBJ2-1, is as follows: NAGVMQNPRHLVRRRGQEARLRCSPMKGHSHVYWYRQLPEEGLKFMVYLQKENIIDESGMPKERFSAEFPKEGPSILRIQQVVRGDSAAYFCASWDYASTKSNEQFFGPGTRLTVL.

The chain links TRBV19 to TRBJ2-7, with D tentatively TRBD1 or TRBD2 (6 bases each). Germline lookup yields CDR1 LNHDA and CDR2 SQIVND (reference sequence). V was pared by 6 bases and J by 4 bases, with 16 bases between. The CDR3 length is 14 residues. CDR3 in amino acids: CASSTARGGYEQYF. Here the CDR3 DNA reads TGTGCCAGTAGCACCGCCAGGGGAGGTTACGAGCAGTACTTC.

J is TRBJ2-3 and V is TRBV30; weak D call: TRBD2 (5 bases). The CDR3 extends over 15 amino acids. Trimming pared 0 bases from V and 0 bases from J, leaving 10 bases between. CDR1 and CDR2 from the germline V gene are GTSNPN and SVGIG (reference sequence). This CDR3 is CAWSVQLGSTDTQYF. The CDR3 DNA is TGTGCCTGGAGTGTACAACTAGGAAGCACAGATACGCAGTATTTT.

This clonotype occurred a few times. The chain couples TRBV29-1 to TRBJ2-3, with 10 positions matching TRBD1. This CDR3 is 16 amino acids long. CDR1 SQVTM and CDR2 ANQGSEA come from the germline V gene. J gave up 1 base and V 6 bases, and 10 bases lay outside the gene matches. The CDR3 loop reads CSVDRGQRFGTDTQYF. CDR3 DNA: TGCAGCGTAGACAGGGGGCAAAGGTTTGGCACAGATACGCAGTATTTT.

This clonotype is judged medium-sized. The gene calls are TRBV6-1 and TRBJ2-1; D possibly corresponds to TRBD2 (6 bases). The CDR3 length is 12 residues. The ends were cut back, 10 bases at V and 8 bases at J, with 15 bases in the middle. Germline CDR1 and CDR2: MNHNS and SASEGT. CDR3 sequence reads: CATLPGEYEQFF. CDR3 nucleotides: TGTGCCACGCTACCGGGGGAGTATGAGCAGTTCTTC.

Concerning this clonotype: This may be a read error, as it is one base from a much larger clone. V and J are TRBV20-1 and TRBJ2-7; TRBD2 matches at 8 bases. Germline trimming cut 4 bases from V and 0 bases from J; bases unmatched to any gene: 8. The CDR3 consists of 15 residues. Germline CDR1 is DFQATT and CDR2 is SNEGSKA (reference sequence). The CDR3 loop reads CSAITHSGISYEQYF. The CDR3 DNA follows: TGCAGTGCTATTACGCATAGCGGGATCTCCTACGAGCAGTACTTC.

In regard to this clonotype: A read error may account for a junction end that differs from germline. The chain combines TRBV5-1 with TRBJ2-5; D gene uncertain. The CDR3 consists of 12 residues. Germline CDR1 and CDR2: SGHRS and YFSETQ. CDR3 amino acids: CASSLYQVTQYF. The DNA of the CDR3 is TGCGCCAGCAGCTTGTATCAAGTGACCCAGTACTTC.

The chain couples TRBV30 to TRBJ2-2; 10 nucleotides align to TRBD1. The germline gives CDR1 GTSNPN, CDR2 SVGIG (reference sequence). V dropped 8 bases and J dropped 7; count of bases not matched to a gene: 13. CDR3 size: 15 residues. In DNA form, the CDR3 reads TGTGCCAGTAGACGACAGGGGGCGCCGGTCGGGGAGCTGTTTTTT. Amino acid sequence: CASRRQGAPVGELFF.

This clonotype was recorded once. V and J are TRBV20-1 and TRBJ2-5, with TRBD2 as a possible D gene (5 bases). There are 15 residues in the CDR3. V gave up 6 bases and J gave up 2 bases, with 19 bases separating them. Germline V gene sequence: CDR1 DFQATT, CDR2 SNEGSKA (reference sequence). CDR3 protein: CSAYRRGSTQETQYF. The CDR3 DNA is TGCAGTGCCTACCGACGGGGATCCACTCAAGAGACCCAGTACTTC.

The gene calls are TRBV19 and TRBJ2-7; D may be TRBD2 (6 bases). Germline-derived CDR1 and CDR2 are LNHDA and SQIVND (reference sequence). The CDR3 loop spans 14 amino acids. V lost 6 bases to trimming and J lost 0 bases, with 12 bases between them. CDR3 region: CASSPGLNSYEQYF. In DNA form, the CDR3 reads TGTGCCAGTAGCCCGGGACTTAACTCCTACGAGCAGTACTTC.

With regard to this clonotype: The CDR3 does not end in the conserved phenylalanine or tryptophan, so this is likely a read error. The chain carries TRBV27 and TRBJ1-2; unclear D gene. V lost 5 bases and J lost 4, with 17 bases in between. Germline-derived CDR1 and CDR2 are MNHEY and SMNVEV (reference sequence). CDR3 size: 15 residues. The CDR3 nucleotides are TGTGCCAGCAGTCCGCACAGCAGTTCGGGCTATGGCTACACCATA. Encoded protein: CASSPHSSSGYGYTI.

This clonotype was counted many times. This sequence joins TRBV5-1 and TRBJ2-1, with a weak D call TRBD2 (5 bases). Per the germline V gene, CDR1 is SGHRS and CDR2 is YFSETQ. V lost 2 bases and J lost 8, with 8 bases in between. This CDR3 region has 12 residues. CDR3 nucleotides: TGCGCCAGCAGCTTCTCCGGGGATGAGCAGTTCTTC. This sequence encodes CASSFSGDEQFF.

Details on this clonotype: A clone one base away is much larger, so this may be a read error. The chain joins TRBV2 to TRBJ1-5, with 7 nucleotides matching TRBD1. Germline V gives CDR1 SNHLY, CDR2 FYNNEI. CDR3 length: 12 residues. CDR3 amino acids: CASRQGNQSQHF. CDR3 coding DNA: TGTGCCAGCAGACAGGGGAATCAGTCCCAGCATTTT.

This clonotype showed up just a few times. The chain is built from TRBV12-3 or TRBV12-4 and TRBJ2-3; 9 bases line up with TRBD2. The CDR3 consists of 16 residues. The V segment lost 6 bases and the J segment 0 bases; nucleotides outside the gene matches: 7. The CDR3 spells CASSRRGRASTDTQYF. The CDR3 region has the DNA TGTGCCAGCAGCCGACGCGGGAGGGCTAGCACAGATACGCAGTATTTT.

A note on this clonotype: A read error may be the cause here, since a much bigger clone is one base away. V usage is TRBV28 and J usage is TRBJ1-2; no clear D gene. Trimming left V 1 base short and J 5 bases short, with 8 bases between. The CDR3 covers 13 residues. Germline CDR1 reads MDHEN; CDR2 reads SYDVKM. In DNA form, the CDR3 reads TGTGCCAGCAGTTTATTAGGCCAATATGGCTACACCTTC. Amino acid sequence: CASSLLGQYGYTF.

This clonotype was seen many times. The chain uses TRBV7-9 and TRBJ2-5, with a tentative D call TRBD2 (5 bases). Germline V gives CDR1 SEHNR, CDR2 FQNEAQ (reference sequence). Trimming left V 0 bases short and J 5 bases short, with 13 bases between. The CDR3 runs to 15 residues. The CDR3 DNA is TGTGCCAGCAGCTTAGCGCTCGGTAGGGAGGAGACCCAGTACTTC. Its translation: CASSLALGREETQYF.

For this clonotype: This may arise from a read error, as a much more abundant clone is one base away. Lacking the conserved final phenylalanine or tryptophan, this CDR3 likely reflects a read error. The chain couples TRBV10-3 to TRBJ1-2; D gene uncertain. Germline loops: CDR1 ENHRY, CDR2 SYGVKD. Deletions cut 3 bases from V and 5 bases from J, with 10 bases between. The CDR3 sequence is 13 residues long. The CDR3 DNA reads as TGTGCCATCAGTGATAGCAGGATTTATGGCTACACCTTG. It encodes CAISDSRIYGYTL.

The chain combines TRBV12-3 or TRBV12-4 with TRBJ2-1, with 15 bases matching TRBD2. The CDR3 length is 19 residues. The junction had 8 bases not matched to a gene; V was cut back by 5 bases and J by 0 bases. Written as DNA, the CDR3 is TGTGCCAGCAGTGCCGGACTAGCGGGAGGGGGTAGCTCCTACAATGAGCAGTTCTTC. It yields the protein CASSAGLAGGGSSYNEQFF.

The chain's CDR3 is CASSLILDLTGELFF. The CDR3 DNA follows: TGTGCCAGCAGTCTTATTTTGGACCTCACCGGGGAGCTGTTTTTT. V and J are TRBV6-5 and TRBJ2-2; no definite D call. Germline V CDR1 and CDR2: MNHEY, SVGAGI. V was cut by 5 bases and J by 4 bases, with 14 bases left in between. The CDR3 has 15 residues.

In the case of this clonotype: A much larger clonotype is one base distant, so this may be a read error. The rearrangement joins TRBV20-1 to TRBJ1-2; D unresolved. Germline assignment: CDR1 DFQATT and CDR2 SNEGSKA (reference sequence). The CDR3 totals 10 residues. In DNA form, the CDR3 reads TGCAGTTCTAGACCCCGAGTGGCCCTCTTC. Translation: CSSRPRVALF.

The genes are TRBV29-1 and TRBJ2-7; a possible D gene is TRBD1 (6 bases). Germline CDR1 reads SQVTM; CDR2 reads ANQGSEA. The CDR3 covers 12 residues. V lost 6 bases and J lost 5, with 14 bases in between. CDR3 in amino acids: CSVCFDRNEQYF. The CDR3 bases are TGCAGCGTCTGTTTTGACAGGAACGAGCAGTACTTC.

As concerns this clonotype: The junction differs from germline at one of its ends, possibly a read error. The chain is built from TRBV7-2 and TRBJ2-1; 7 nucleotides agree with TRBD1. The CDR3 sequence is 13 residues long. Germline values: CDR1 SGHTA, CDR2 FQGNSA. The CDR3 sequence is CARDTGAATEQLF. In DNA, the CDR3 is TGTGCCAGAGATACAGGGGCTGCGACTGAGCAGTTGTTC.

This clonotype was counted at least ten times. V usage is TRBV28 and J usage is TRBJ2-1, with 12 bases aligning to TRBD2. Germline CDR1 is MDHEN and CDR2 is SYDVKM. With 7 bases clipped from V and 8 bases from J, the junction kept 9 bases outside the gene matches. The length of the CDR3 is 15 residues. In DNA, the CDR3 is TGTGCCAGCACCTCAGGAGCTAGCGGGAGGGATGAGCAGTTCTTC. This gives the protein CASTSGASGRDEQFF.

Remarks on this clonotype: A much larger clone differs from this one at a single base, so this may be a read error. V gene TRBV24-1 combines with J gene TRBJ2-1; D is tentatively TRBD1 or TRBD2 (6 bases each). CDR1 KGHDR and CDR2 SFDVKD come from the germline V gene. The CDR3 extends over 14 amino acids. Between the trimmed V and J ends, which lost 7 bases and 5 bases, there was a span of 14 bases. The CDR3 loop is CATSLDRTNNEQFF. The CDR3 DNA sequence: TGTGCCACCAGCCTCGACAGGACTAACAATGAGCAGTTCTTC.

The table lists this clonotype with a few counts. The rearrangement links TRBV12-3 or TRBV12-4 to TRBJ1-1, with 7 bases lining up with TRBD1. V gave up 3 bases and J gave up 1 base; unmatched junction bases: 5. This CDR3 is 15 amino acids long. As DNA, the CDR3 is TGTGCCAGCAGTTTGACAGGGATCGGGAACACTGAAGCTTTCTTT. Residues: CASSLTGIGNTEAFF.